This T cell receptor beta chain was recovered during a study of regulatory T cells in long-lasting Graves disease. Overall study: Freshly diagnosed Graves' patients had used antithyroid drugs for under 3 months. General study points: TCR diversity was lower in persistent Graves' patients (versus newly diagnosed ones). Persistent disease favored TRBV28, TRBJ1-2 and TRBJ2-5.

Construction of the TCR beta libraries employed iRepertoire HTBI primers in conjunction with Arm-PCR of CDR3 regions. TCRdb fed the multiplex PCR reads into MiXCR, producing one record per CDR3 protein. The data hold some 230,000 distinct CDR3 sequences, with around 20% observed a single time. Time point of the sample: newly diagnosed GD, antithyroid drugs for less than 3 months. Generation of the TCR library employed RNA extracted from PBMCs. Roughly 9.8 milliliters of peripheral blood went into EDTA tubes. Germline V gene data show CDR1 as SEHNR and CDR2 as FQNEAQ (reference sequence). The V gene lost 5 bases and the J gene lost 8 bases, with 12 bases spanning the gap. This CDR3 is 12 amino acids long. This clonotype was counted a few times. Its target is unknown.

The rearrangement uses TRBV7-9 and TRBJ1-1; maybe TRBD1 (5 bases). The receptor was isolated from a female donor with Graves disease. The sample was peripheral blood mononuclear cells (PBMCs), taken at new diagnosis, from a patient treated with antithyroid drugs. CDR3 sequence reads: CASSPSTAEAFF. CDR3 DNA: TGTGCCAGCAGCCCTTCGACAGCCGAAGCTTTCTTT.